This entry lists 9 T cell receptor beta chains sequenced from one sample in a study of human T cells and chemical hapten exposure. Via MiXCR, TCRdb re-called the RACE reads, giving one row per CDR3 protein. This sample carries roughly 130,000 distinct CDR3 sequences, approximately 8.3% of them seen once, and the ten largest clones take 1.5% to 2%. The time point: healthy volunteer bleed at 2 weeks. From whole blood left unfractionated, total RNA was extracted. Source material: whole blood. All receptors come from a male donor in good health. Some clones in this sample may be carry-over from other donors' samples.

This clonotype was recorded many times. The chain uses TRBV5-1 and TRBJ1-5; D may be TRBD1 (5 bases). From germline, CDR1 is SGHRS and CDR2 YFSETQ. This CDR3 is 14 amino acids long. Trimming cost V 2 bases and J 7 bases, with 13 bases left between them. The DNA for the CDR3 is TGCGCCAGCAGCTTAACAGGAGTGGACCAGCCCCAGCATTTT. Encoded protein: CASSLTGVDQPQHF.

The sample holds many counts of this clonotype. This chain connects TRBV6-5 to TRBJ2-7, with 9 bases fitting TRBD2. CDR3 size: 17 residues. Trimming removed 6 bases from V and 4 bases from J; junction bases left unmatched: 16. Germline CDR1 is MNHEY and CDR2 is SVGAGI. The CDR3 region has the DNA TGTGCCAGCAGCCCCGGGGCTAGCGGGGTTCTCGGGTACGAGCAGTACTTC. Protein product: CASSPGASGVLGYEQYF.

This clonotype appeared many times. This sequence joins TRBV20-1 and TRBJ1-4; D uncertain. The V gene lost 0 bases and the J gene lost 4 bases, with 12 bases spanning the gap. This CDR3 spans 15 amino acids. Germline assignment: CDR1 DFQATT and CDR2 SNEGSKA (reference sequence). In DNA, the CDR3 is TGCAGTGCTAGAGATTCCCGGGTTCTTAATGAAAAACTGTTTTTT. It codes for CSARDSRVLNEKLFF.

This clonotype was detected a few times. The CDR3 nucleotides are TGTGCCAGCAGCTTAGAAGGGGCTTCTGGGGCCAACGTCCTGACTTTC. Protein product: CASSLEGASGANVLTF. V and J are TRBV7-6 and TRBJ2-6; tentative D call: TRBD1 (5 bases). Looked up from germline, CDR1 is SGHVS and CDR2 is FNYEAQ. V gave up 1 base and J gave up 1 base, with 8 bases separating them. The CDR3 is 16 amino acids. The full variable domain, with the rest looked up from reference TRBV7-6 and TRBJ2-6, is GAGVSQSPRYKVTKRGQDVALRCDPISGHVSLYWYRQALGQGPEFLTYFNYEAQQDKSGLPNDRFSAERPEGSISTLTIQRTEQRDSAMYRCASSLEGASGANVLTFGAGSRLTVL.

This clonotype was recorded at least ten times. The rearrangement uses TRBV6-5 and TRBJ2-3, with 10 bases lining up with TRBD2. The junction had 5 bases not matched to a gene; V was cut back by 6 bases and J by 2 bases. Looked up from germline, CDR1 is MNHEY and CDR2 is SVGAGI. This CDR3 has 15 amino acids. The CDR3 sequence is CASSRTSGVTDTQYF. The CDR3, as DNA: TGTGCCAGCAGCAGAACTAGCGGGGTCACAGATACGCAGTATTTT.

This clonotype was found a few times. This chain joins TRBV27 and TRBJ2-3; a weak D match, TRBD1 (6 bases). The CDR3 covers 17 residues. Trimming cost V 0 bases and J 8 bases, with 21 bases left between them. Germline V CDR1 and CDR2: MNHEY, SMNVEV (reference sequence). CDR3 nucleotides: TGTGCCAGCAGTTTATCGCTGGGGGCGCGTTCCATGGGTACGCAGTATTTT. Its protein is CASSLSLGARSMGTQYF.

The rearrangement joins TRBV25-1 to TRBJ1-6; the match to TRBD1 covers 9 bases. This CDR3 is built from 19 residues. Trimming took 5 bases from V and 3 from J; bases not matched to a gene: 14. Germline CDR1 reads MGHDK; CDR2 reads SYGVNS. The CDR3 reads CASSRSVTGGLHYNSPLHF. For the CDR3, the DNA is TGTGCCAGCAGTCGATCTGTGACAGGGGGTCTACACTATAATTCACCCCTCCACTTT.

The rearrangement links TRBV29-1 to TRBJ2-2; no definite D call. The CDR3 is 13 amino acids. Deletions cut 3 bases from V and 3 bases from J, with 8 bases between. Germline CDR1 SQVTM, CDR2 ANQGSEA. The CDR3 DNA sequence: TGCAGCGTTGAGAATCGTTACACCGGGGAGCTGTTTTTT. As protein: CSVENRYTGELFF.

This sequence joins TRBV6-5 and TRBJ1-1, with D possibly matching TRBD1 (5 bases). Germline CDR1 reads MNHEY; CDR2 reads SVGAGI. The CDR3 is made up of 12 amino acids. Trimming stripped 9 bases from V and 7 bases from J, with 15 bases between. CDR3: CASIQVPLEAFF. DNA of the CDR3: TGTGCCAGTATACAGGTTCCCCTTGAAGCTTTCTTT.